This entry lists 9 T cell receptor beta chains sequenced from one sample in a study of Graves' ophthalmopathy and Graves' hyperthyroidism (dated by TCRdb to between 2018 and 2020). The instrument was an Illumina HiSeq 2000. For repertoire sequencing, the TCR beta CDR3 regions were amplified from RNA transcripts. The first round was an RT-PCR using HTBI primers with the Qiagen OneStep RT-PCR kit, and this first round was followed by a second-round multiplex PCR, then size selection and purification. TCRdb redid the processing of the public reads, applying fastp at Q25 and MiXCR, and retained in-frame beta chains. Rows with one shared CDR3 protein collapse into an entry with the most common genes and DNA. This sample is represented by fewer than 650,000 distinct CDR3 sequences; 22% of them were singletons. The ten top clones hold about 6.6% of the sample. Sample: peripheral blood. Receptors originate from a woman aged 18-29 years with stable Graves' hyperthyroidism. Some clones in this sample may be carry-over from other donors' samples. Donor details come from another sample of the same person, matched by shared clones.

The chain carries TRBV6-5 and TRBJ1-1, with D perhaps TRBD1 (6 bases). The V end was cut by 2 bases, the J end by 5 bases, with 15 bases between. This CDR3 comprises 15 residues. Per germline, CDR1 MNHEY and CDR2 SVGAGI. This CDR3 reads CASSYRTGRGTEAFF. CDR3 DNA: TGTGCCAGCAGTTACCGAACGGGGAGGGGGACTGAAGCTTTCTTT.

This clonotype was counted between two and nine times. This sequence joins TRBV14 and TRBJ2-5; possibly TRBD2 for D (6 bases). Germline CDR1 and CDR2: SGHDN and FVKESK. The CDR3 loop spans 17 amino acids. Trimming left V 3 bases short and J 2 bases short, with 19 bases between. CDR3 nucleotides: TGTGCCAGCAGCCATTGGTTGAACGGGGACTTTCAAGAGACCCAGTACTTC. Translating gives CASSHWLNGDFQETQYF.

Notes on this clonotype: Just one base apart from a much larger clone, this may be a read error. The chain uses TRBV14 and TRBJ2-5, with unresolved D. The germline V and J ends were trimmed by 1 base and 10 bases, with 7 bases remaining between them. In germline, CDR1 is SGHDN, CDR2 FVKESK. The CDR3 runs to 11 residues. The CDR3 nucleotides read TGTGCCAGCAGCCAAGGTTGGGACCAGTACTTC. Translated: CASSQGWDQYF.

The CDR3, as DNA: TGTGCCAGCAGTTTGGGGCAGGGTAATCGCTACACCTTC. Its translation: CASSLGQGNRYTF. The chain is built from TRBV28 and TRBJ1-2; maybe TRBD1 (5 bases). Germline V gene data show CDR1 as MDHEN and CDR2 as SYDVKM. The CDR3 is 13 residues long. Trimming pared 3 bases from V and 9 bases from J, leaving 14 bases between.

This clonotype was observed many times. The rearrangement uses TRBV27 and TRBJ1-2, with D possibly TRBD1 on 6 matching bases. Looked up from germline, CDR1 is MNHEY and CDR2 is SMNVEV (reference sequence). The V end lost 4 bases, the J end lost 8 bases, and 17 bases lay between the germline ends. The CDR3 has 14 residues. This chain's CDR3 is CASSSTGWVGGYTF. The CDR3 DNA sequence: TGTGCCAGCAGTTCGACAGGCTGGGTTGGGGGCTACACCTTC.

CDR3 nucleotide sequence: TGTGCCTGGAGCCCTGTCTTCCCTCGCACCCTTGACGAGCAGTACTTC. It codes for CAWSPVFPRTLDEQYF. The genes are TRBV30 and TRBJ2-7; D is ambiguous. The germline V gene has CDR1 GTSNPN and CDR2 SVGIG (reference sequence). The CDR3 loop spans 16 amino acids. V lost 3 bases and J 5 bases, leaving 23 bases between the germline ends.

Many counts were recorded for this clonotype. The J gene is TRBJ2-7, the V gene TRBV11-2; 7 bases line up with TRBD1. There are 14 residues in the CDR3. V lost 7 bases, J lost 3 bases, and 9 bases stayed unmatched. Germline assignment: CDR1 SGHAT and CDR2 FQNNGV. Written as DNA, the CDR3 is TGTGCCAGCATCCCGCGGAACAGGGGCTACGAGCAGTACTTC. Its translation is CASIPRNRGYEQYF.

The rearrangement uses TRBV29-1 and TRBJ1-1; D is possibly TRBD1 (5 bases). The V end lost 0 bases, the J end lost 4 bases, and 15 bases lay between the germline ends. The germline V gene encodes CDR1 SQVTM and CDR2 ANQGSEA. The CDR3 is 15 amino acids. CDR3 loop: CSVEEGGIGATEAFF. As DNA, the CDR3 is TGCAGCGTTGAAGAGGGGGGGATTGGGGCCACTGAAGCTTTCTTT. The complete variable domain, with remaining parts taken from reference TRBV29-1 and TRBJ1-1, reads SAVISQKPSRDICQRGTSLTIQCQVDSQVTMMFWYRQQPGQSLTLIATANQGSEATYESGFVIDKFPISRPNLTFSTLTVSNMSPEDSSIYLCSVEEGGIGATEAFFGQGTRLTVV.

This clonotype was counted ten times or more. This chain connects TRBV12-3 or TRBV12-4 to TRBJ1-5, with D possibly matching TRBD1 (6 bases). The CDR3 covers 14 residues. V lost 6 bases to trimming and J lost 1 base, with 10 bases between them. The CDR3 loop reads CASRPQGSNQPQHF. The CDR3 nucleotides are TGTGCCAGCAGACCACAGGGAAGCAATCAGCCCCAGCATTTT.